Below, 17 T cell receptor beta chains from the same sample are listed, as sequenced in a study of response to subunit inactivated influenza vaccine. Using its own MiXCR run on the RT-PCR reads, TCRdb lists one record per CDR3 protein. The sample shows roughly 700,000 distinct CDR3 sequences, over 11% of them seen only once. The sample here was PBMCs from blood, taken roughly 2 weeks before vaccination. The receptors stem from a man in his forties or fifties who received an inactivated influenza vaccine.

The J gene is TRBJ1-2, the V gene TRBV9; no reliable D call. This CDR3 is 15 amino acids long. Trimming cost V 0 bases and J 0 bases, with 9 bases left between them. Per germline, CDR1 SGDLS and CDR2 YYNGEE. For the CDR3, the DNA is TGTGCCAGCAGCGTAGCTGCAGCCCCTAACTATGGCTACACCTTC. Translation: CASSVAAAPNYGYTF.

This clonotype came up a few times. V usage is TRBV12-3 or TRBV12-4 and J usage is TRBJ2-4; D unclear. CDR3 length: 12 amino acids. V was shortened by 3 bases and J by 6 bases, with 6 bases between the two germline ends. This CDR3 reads CASSLFGNIQYF. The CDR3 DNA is TGTGCCAGCAGTTTGTTCGGAAACATTCAGTACTTC.

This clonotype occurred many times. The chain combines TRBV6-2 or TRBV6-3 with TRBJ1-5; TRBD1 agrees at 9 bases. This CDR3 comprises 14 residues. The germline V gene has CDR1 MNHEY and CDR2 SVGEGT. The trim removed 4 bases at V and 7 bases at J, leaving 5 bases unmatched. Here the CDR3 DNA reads TGTGCCAGCAGTTTCCGGGACAGGGCGCAGCCCCAGCATTTT. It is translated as CASSFRDRAQPQHF.

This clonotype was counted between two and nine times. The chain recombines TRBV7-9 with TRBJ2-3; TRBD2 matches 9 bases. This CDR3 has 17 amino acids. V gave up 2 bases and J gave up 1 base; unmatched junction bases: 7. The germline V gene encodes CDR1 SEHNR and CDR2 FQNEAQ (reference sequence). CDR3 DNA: TGTGCCAGCAGCTTACTCAGCGGGAGGTTACGCACAGATACGCAGTATTTT. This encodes CASSLLSGRLRTDTQYF.

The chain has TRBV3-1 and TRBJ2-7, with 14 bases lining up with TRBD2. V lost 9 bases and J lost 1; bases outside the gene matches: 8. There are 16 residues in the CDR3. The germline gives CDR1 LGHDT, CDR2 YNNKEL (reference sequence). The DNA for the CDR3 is TGTGCCAGACCCGGGACTAGCGGGAGAGTTTCCTACGAGCAGTACTTC. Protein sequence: CARPGTSGRVSYEQYF.

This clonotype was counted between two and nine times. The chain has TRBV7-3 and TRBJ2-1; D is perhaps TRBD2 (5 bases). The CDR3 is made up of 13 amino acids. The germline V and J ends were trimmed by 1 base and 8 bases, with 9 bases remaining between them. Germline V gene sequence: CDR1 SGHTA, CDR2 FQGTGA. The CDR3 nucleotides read TGTGCCAGCAGCTTAAGCCTAGCAGATGAGCAGTTCTTC. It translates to CASSLSLADEQFF.

The DNA for the CDR3 is TGTGCCAGTAGTATGCAGGGTGCGAGCACCGGGGAGCTGTTTTTT. Translated, it gives CASSMQGASTGELFF. V is TRBV19 and J is TRBJ2-2, with D possibly being TRBD1 (5 bases). The CDR3 runs to 15 residues. V gave up 3 bases and J gave up 4 bases, with 12 bases separating them. The germline gives CDR1 LNHDA, CDR2 SQIVND (reference sequence).

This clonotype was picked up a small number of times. CDR3 nucleotide sequence: TGTGCCACCCAAACTCAACGGGGCTATGGCTACACCTTC. Encoded protein: CATQTQRGYGYTF. The rearrangement links TRBV7-2 to TRBJ1-2; D is uncertain. Germline-derived CDR1 and CDR2 are SGHTA and FQGNSA. The CDR3 consists of 13 residues. With 10 bases removed from V and 4 bases from J, the gap between germline ends came to 16 bases.

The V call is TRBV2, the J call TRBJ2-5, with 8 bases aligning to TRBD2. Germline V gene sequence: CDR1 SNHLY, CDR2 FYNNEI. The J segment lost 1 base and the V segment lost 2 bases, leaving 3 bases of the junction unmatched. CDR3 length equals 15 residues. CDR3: CASSEQGLVQETQYF. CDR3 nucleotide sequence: TGTGCCAGCAGTGAACAGGGACTAGTCCAAGAGACCCAGTACTTC.

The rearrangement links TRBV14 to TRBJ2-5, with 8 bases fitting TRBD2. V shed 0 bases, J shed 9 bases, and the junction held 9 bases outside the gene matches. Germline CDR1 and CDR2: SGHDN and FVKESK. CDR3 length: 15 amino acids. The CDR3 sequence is CASSQDSGGGSSQYF. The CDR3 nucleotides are TGTGCCAGCAGCCAAGATTCTGGCGGGGGGTCGTCCCAGTACTTC.

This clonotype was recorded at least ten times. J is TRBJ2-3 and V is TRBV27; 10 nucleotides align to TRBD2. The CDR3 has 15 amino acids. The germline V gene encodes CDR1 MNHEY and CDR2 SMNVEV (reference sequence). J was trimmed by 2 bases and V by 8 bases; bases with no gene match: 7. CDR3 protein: CASSEGLASTDTQYF. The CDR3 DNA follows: TGTGCCAGCTCGGAGGGACTAGCGTCCACAGATACGCAGTATTTT.

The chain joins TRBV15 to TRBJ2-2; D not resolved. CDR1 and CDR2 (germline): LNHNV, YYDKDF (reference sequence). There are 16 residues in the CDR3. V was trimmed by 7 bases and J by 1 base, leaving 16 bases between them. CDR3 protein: CATTIDIPRNTGELFF. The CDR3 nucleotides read TGTGCCACCACCATTGACATACCCCGGAACACCGGGGAGCTGTTTTTT.

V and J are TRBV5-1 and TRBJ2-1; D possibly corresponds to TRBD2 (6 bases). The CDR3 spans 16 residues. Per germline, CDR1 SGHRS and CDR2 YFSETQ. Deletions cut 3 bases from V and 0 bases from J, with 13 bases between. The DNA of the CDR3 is TGCGCCAGCAGCTGGGACTTCCCAAGCTCCTACAATGAGCAGTTCTTC. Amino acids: CASSWDFPSSYNEQFF.

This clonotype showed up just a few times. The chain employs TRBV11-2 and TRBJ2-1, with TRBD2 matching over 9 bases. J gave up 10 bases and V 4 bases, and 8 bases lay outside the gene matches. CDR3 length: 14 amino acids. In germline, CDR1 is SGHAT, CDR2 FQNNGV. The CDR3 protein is CASSSGLAWREQFF. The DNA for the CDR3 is TGTGCCAGCAGCTCGGGACTAGCATGGAGAGAGCAGTTCTTC.

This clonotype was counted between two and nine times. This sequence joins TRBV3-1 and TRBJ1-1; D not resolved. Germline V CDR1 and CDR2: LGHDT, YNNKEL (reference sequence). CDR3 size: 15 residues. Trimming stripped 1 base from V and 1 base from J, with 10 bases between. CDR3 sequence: CASSQGERTNTEAFF. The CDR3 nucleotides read TGTGCCAGCAGCCAAGGAGAGCGGACGAACACTGAAGCTTTCTTT.

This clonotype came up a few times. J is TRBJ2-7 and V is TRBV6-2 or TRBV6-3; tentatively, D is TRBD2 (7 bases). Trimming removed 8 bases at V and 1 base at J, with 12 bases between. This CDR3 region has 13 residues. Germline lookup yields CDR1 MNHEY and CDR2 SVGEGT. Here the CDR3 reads CASGGGLSYEQYF. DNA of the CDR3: TGTGCCAGCGGGGGGGGCCTTTCCTACGAGCAGTACTTC.

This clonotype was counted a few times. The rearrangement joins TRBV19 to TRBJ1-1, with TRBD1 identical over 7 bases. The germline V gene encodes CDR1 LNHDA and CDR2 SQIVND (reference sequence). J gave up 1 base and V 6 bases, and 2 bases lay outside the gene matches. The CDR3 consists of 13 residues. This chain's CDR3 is CASRDRPNTEAFF. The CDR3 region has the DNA TGTGCCAGTAGGGACAGGCCGAACACTGAAGCTTTCTTT.